These 32 T cell receptor beta chains originate from one sample sequenced in a study of blood T cell repertoires in COVID-19. Sequenced by immunoSEQ multiplex PCR; TCRdb stores in-frame clones only, minus some. The repertoire has about 490,000 clones, approximately 85% of them found once; the top ten carry 3.2%. Sequenced: peripheral blood. Every receptor here comes from a human donor in a cohort sampled during active COVID-19.

A single count supports this clone. The J gene is TRBJ2-3, the V gene TRBV19, with TRBD2 identical over 16 bases. The CDR3 has 15 residues. Trimming cost V 9 bases and J 6 bases; bases outside gene matches: 6. Looked up from germline, CDR1 is LNHDA and CDR2 is SQIVND (reference sequence). This CDR3 reads CASVGLAGGPDTQYF. In nucleotides, the CDR3 is TGTGCCAGCGTGGGACTAGCGGGAGGGCCGGATACGCAGTATTTT.

This clone was recorded once. The J gene is TRBJ2-7, the V gene TRBV25-1, with D perhaps matching TRBD2 (5 bases). Trimming stripped 8 bases from V and 0 bases from J, with 11 bases between. This CDR3 is 13 amino acids long. The germline V gene encodes CDR1 MGHDK and CDR2 SYGVNS. CDR3 nucleotides: TGTGCCAGCGAGGACGGGATCTCCTACGAGCAGTACTTC. Protein sequence: CASEDGISYEQYF.

V gene TRBV19 combines with J gene TRBJ2-3; 8 nucleotides agree with TRBD2. The CDR3 sequence is 15 residues long. The V gene end was trimmed by 4 bases and the J gene end by 2 bases; junction bases not matched to a gene: 5. Germline V gene lookup returns CDR1 LNHDA and CDR2 SQIVND (reference sequence). CDR3 loop: CASSTPGGPTDTQYF. CDR3 bases: TGTGCCAGTAGTACGCCGGGGGGGCCCACAGATACGCAGTATTTT.

V is TRBV5-1 and J is TRBJ2-1; 9 nucleotides align to TRBD2. The junction had 1 base not matched to a gene; V was cut back by 1 base and J by 5 bases. Per the germline V gene, CDR1 is SGHRS and CDR2 is YFSETQ. CDR3 size: 14 residues. Here the CDR3 reads CASSLRLADNEQFF. DNA for the CDR3: TGCGCCAGCAGCTTGCGACTAGCGGACAATGAGCAGTTCTTC.

This clone came up once. The chain is built from TRBV28 and TRBJ2-1; tentative D call: TRBD2 (7 bases). CDR1 is MDHEN, CDR2 SYDVKM, per germline. V was trimmed by 2 bases and J by 12 bases, leaving 17 bases between them. The CDR3 extends over 14 amino acids. CDR3 loop: CASSLLAGAMRQFF. The CDR3 coding sequence is TGTGCCAGCAGTTTACTGGCGGGGGCAATGAGGCAGTTCTTC. The full variable domain, completed using reference TRBV28 and TRBJ2-1, is DVKVTQSSRYLVKRTGEKVFLECVQDMDHENMFWYRQDPGLGLRLIYFSYDVKMKEKGDIPEGYSVSREKKERFSLILESASTNQTSMYLCASSLLAGAMRQFFGPGTRLTVL.

This chain joins TRBV10-3 and TRBJ1-1; D unresolved. The length of the CDR3 is 14 residues. Germline V CDR1 and CDR2: ENHRY, SYGVKD. Trimming stripped 2 bases from V and 3 bases from J, with 10 bases between. The chain's CDR3 is CAISENIPDTEAFF. The DNA of the CDR3 is TGTGCCATCAGTGAGAACATACCAGACACTGAAGCTTTCTTT.

The rearrangement joins TRBV27 to TRBJ2-7; D is perhaps TRBD2 (5 bases). V lost 8 bases and J lost 4, with 15 bases in between. CDR3 size: 13 residues. Germline V gives CDR1 MNHEY, CDR2 SMNVEV (reference sequence). The CDR3 spells CASSRTRSYEQYF. CDR3 sequence (DNA): TGTGCCAGCTCCAGAACTAGATCGTACGAGCAGTACTTC.

The chain joins TRBV11-2 to TRBJ2-2; D possibly corresponds to TRBD2 (5 bases). The CDR3 spans 15 residues. The V gene's germline CDR1 is SGHAT and CDR2 FQNNGV. The V gene lost 2 bases and the J gene lost 1 base, with 8 bases spanning the gap. Written as DNA, the CDR3 is TGTGCCAGCAGCTTATCCAGCGGGAACACCGGGGAGCTGTTTTTT. The encoded protein is CASSLSSGNTGELFF.

The chain has TRBV28 and TRBJ1-1; 9 nucleotides agree with TRBD1. The CDR3 extends over 15 amino acids. The germline V gene has CDR1 MDHEN and CDR2 SYDVKM. Losses at the gene ends were 5 bases for V and 4 bases for J; bases not matched to a gene: 8. DNA for the CDR3: TGTGCCAGCAGTCCCGGGACAGGGCCAGCCACTGAAGCTTTCTTT. Translated: CASSPGTGPATEAFF.

This clone turned up a few times. The gene calls are TRBV28 and TRBJ1-3; D gene unclear. Per the germline V gene, CDR1 is MDHEN and CDR2 is SYDVKM. Trimming shortened V by 6 bases and J by 3 bases, and 12 bases separated the two germline ends. There are 14 residues in the CDR3. CDR3 DNA: TGTGCCAGCAGCCAAACCTTGAGTGGAAACACCATATATTTT. Translating it yields CASSQTLSGNTIYF.

This clone was detected many times. This CDR3 is also generated by other DNA sequences in the sample. The chain employs TRBV7-2 and TRBJ2-5; no clear D. V dropped 5 bases and J dropped 3 bases, with 19 bases sitting between them. This CDR3 is built from 16 residues. Germline CDR1 is SGHTA and CDR2 is FQGNSA. CDR3 sequence: CASSVNPVGSKETQYF. The CDR3 DNA reads as TGTGCCAGCAGCGTAAACCCCGTTGGCAGTAAAGAGACCCAGTACTTC.

The chain combines TRBV5-4 with TRBJ1-2; D might be TRBD1 (5 bases). The CDR3 consists of 13 residues. Germline V CDR1 and CDR2: SGHNT, YYREEE (reference sequence). V was pared by 4 bases and J by 7 bases, with 14 bases between. The CDR3 nucleotides read TGTGCCAGCAGCACAGACGGGGGGTTTGGCTACACCTTC. It yields the protein CASSTDGGFGYTF.

This clone has ten or more counts. The chain employs TRBV27 and TRBJ1-6; no reliable D call. CDR1 and CDR2 (germline): MNHEY, SMNVEV (reference sequence). V was shortened by 5 bases and J by 5 bases, with 4 bases between the two germline ends. This CDR3 spans 12 amino acids. Here the CDR3 DNA reads TGTGCCAGCAGTGTCGATAATTCACCCCTCCACTTT. It encodes CASSVDNSPLHF.

The genes are TRBV12-3 or TRBV12-4 and TRBJ2-1, with D possibly matching TRBD1 (6 bases). The CDR3 runs 13 residues. V was shortened by 6 bases and J by 9 bases, with 15 bases between the two germline ends. The CDR3 sequence: CASRTPGQGEQFF. CDR3 nucleotides: TGTGCCAGCAGGACCCCGGGACAAGGTGAGCAGTTCTTC.

The chain links TRBV7-8 to TRBJ2-1, with D possibly being TRBD1 (5 bases). CDR3 length: 11 residues. CDR1 is SGHVS and CDR2 is FQNEAQ in the germline V gene. V shed 5 bases and J shed 9 bases, with 8 bases lying between them. The CDR3 DNA reads TGTGCCAGCAGCCTTACAGGTGAGCAGTTCTTC. This codes for CASSLTGEQFF.

The chain couples TRBV19 to TRBJ1-5; D unresolved. The CDR3 contains 16 residues. Germline values: CDR1 LNHDA, CDR2 SQIVND (reference sequence). V was pared by 0 bases and J by 3 bases, with 12 bases between. The DNA for the CDR3 is TGTGCCAGTAGTATAGAACAGACTAAATCCAATCAGCCCCAGCATTTT. Its protein product is CASSIEQTKSNQPQHF.

The chain combines TRBV6-5 with TRBJ1-4; 10 positions match TRBD1. The ends lost 5 bases at V and 6 bases at J; junction bases unmatched: 3. CDR3 size: 14 residues. Germline-derived CDR1 and CDR2 are MNHEY and SVGAGI. CDR3: CASSRGQGDEKLFF. The DNA of the CDR3 is TGTGCCAGCAGTCGTGGACAGGGGGATGAAAAACTGTTTTTT.

The chain links TRBV5-4 to TRBJ2-3; D not resolved. The length of the CDR3 is 14 residues. The germline gives CDR1 SGHNT, CDR2 YYREEE (reference sequence). V lost 4 bases and J lost 2, with 11 bases in between. The CDR3 region has the DNA TGTGCCAGCAGCCCCCGGGTCGCCACAGATACGCAGTATTTT. It translates to CASSPRVATDTQYF.

This clone appeared once. The chain links TRBV7-3 to TRBJ2-7, with D possibly being TRBD2 (5 bases). In germline, CDR1 is SGHTA, CDR2 FQGTGA. The CDR3 totals 14 residues. Trimming left V 3 bases short and J 0 bases short, with 9 bases between. The CDR3 DNA reads TGTGCCAGCAGCTTCTCGGCGGGCTCCTACGAGCAGTACTTC. Residues: CASSFSAGSYEQYF.

The genes are TRBV5-1 and TRBJ2-1, with TRBD2 matching 7 bases. Germline V lookup: CDR1 SGHRS, CDR2 YFSETQ. CDR3 length equals 16 residues. V lost 0 bases to trimming and J lost 4 bases; unmatched junction nucleotides: 7. CDR3 protein: CASSLVRTRGYNEQFF. CDR3 DNA sequence: TGCGCCAGCAGCTTGGTAAGGACTAGAGGATACAATGAGCAGTTCTTC.

The chain has TRBV3-1 (or the pseudogene TRBV3-2) and TRBJ1-2, with TRBD1 as a possible D gene (6 bases). This CDR3 is built from 14 residues. Trimming removed 4 bases from V and 4 bases from J, with 13 bases in between. Germline V gene lookup returns CDR1 LGHDT and CDR2 YNNKEL (reference sequence). As DNA, the CDR3 is TGTGCCAGCAGCCCGACAGGACGGAGCTATGGCTACACCTTC. It codes for CASSPTGRSYGYTF.

The rearrangement links TRBV10-2 to TRBJ2-5; 9 bases fit TRBD2. Germline CDR1 and CDR2: WSHSY and SAAADI. Losses at the gene ends were 11 bases for V and 3 bases for J; bases not matched to a gene: 13. The CDR3 is 15 residues long. This chain's CDR3 is CARRAGRGGEETQYF. For the CDR3, the DNA is TGCGCCCGCCGGGCGGGGCGGGGGGGGGAAGAGACCCAGTACTTC.

The chain employs TRBV5-1 and TRBJ2-1; tentatively, D is TRBD2 (6 bases). The CDR3 loop spans 14 amino acids. The germline gives CDR1 SGHRS, CDR2 YFSETQ. V was shortened by 1 base and J by 7 bases, with 12 bases between the two germline ends. CDR3 residues: CASSLWWAGNEQFF. The CDR3 nucleotides read TGCGCCAGCAGCTTGTGGTGGGCGGGGAATGAGCAGTTCTTC.

The chain employs TRBV24-1 and TRBJ2-7; 8 bases match TRBD1. The CDR3 loop spans 15 amino acids. Germline CDR1 and CDR2: KGHDR and SFDVKD. J was trimmed by 6 bases and V by 2 bases; bases with no gene match: 8. The CDR3 loop is CATSDSRGPGSEQYF. DNA for the CDR3: TGTGCCACCAGTGATTCCAGGGGGCCGGGAAGCGAGCAGTACTTC.

The chain has TRBV11-1 and TRBJ2-1, with D perhaps TRBD2 (6 bases). V lost 6 bases and J 4 bases, leaving 13 bases between the germline ends. Per germline, CDR1 SGHAT and CDR2 FQDESV (reference sequence). The CDR3 contains 14 residues. The CDR3 loop is CASSPGGFYNEQFF. The CDR3 DNA reads TGTGCCAGCAGTCCAGGAGGGTTTTACAATGAGCAGTTCTTC. Filled out from reference TRBV11-1 and TRBJ2-1, the complete variable domain reads EAEVAQSPRYKITEKSQAVAFWCDPISGHATLYWYRQILGQGPELLVQFQDESVVDDSQLPKDRFSAERLKGVDSTLKIQPAELGDSAMYLCASSPGGFYNEQFFGPGTRLTVL.

The chain combines TRBV5-5 with TRBJ2-7, with a weak D call TRBD2 (5 bases). Germline V gene lookup returns CDR1 SGHKS and CDR2 YYEKEE (reference sequence). This CDR3 comprises 13 residues. V dropped 0 bases and J dropped 3 bases, with 7 bases sitting between them. CDR3 in amino acids: CASSLGLYYEQYF. The CDR3, as DNA: TGTGCCAGCAGCTTGGGACTATACTACGAGCAGTACTTC.

This chain joins TRBV28 and TRBJ2-7, with 7 bases matching TRBD1. This CDR3 comprises 15 residues. After removal of 5 bases from V and 1 base from J, the junction contained 8 bases not matched to a gene. The germline V gene has CDR1 MDHEN and CDR2 SYDVKM. The CDR3 here is CASSKSGTVSYEQYF. For the CDR3, the DNA is TGTGCCAGCAGTAAATCCGGGACAGTGTCCTACGAGCAGTACTTC.

This chain connects TRBV27 to TRBJ2-7; TRBD1 might be the D (5 bases). CDR1 is MNHEY, CDR2 SMNVEV, per germline (reference sequence). V was cut by 5 bases and J by 0 bases, with 14 bases left in between. The CDR3 loop spans 15 amino acids. CDR3 protein: CASSTLDDSSYEQYF. The CDR3 DNA reads as TGTGCCAGCAGTACCTTAGACGACAGCTCCTACGAGCAGTACTTC.

With regard to this clone: The sample contains more than one DNA sequence encoding this CDR3. The chain couples TRBV9 to TRBJ1-5, with D perhaps TRBD1 (5 bases). V lost 0 bases and J 4 bases, leaving 8 bases between the germline ends. Germline values: CDR1 SGDLS, CDR2 YYNGEE. CDR3 length: 14 amino acids. CDR3 sequence: CASSVGGGNQPQHF. CDR3 nucleotide sequence: TGTGCCAGCAGCGTAGGGGGGGGGAATCAGCCCCAGCATTTT.

The genes are TRBV15 and TRBJ2-1, with TRBD2 matching over 9 bases. With 2 bases clipped from V and 2 bases from J, the junction kept 13 bases outside the gene matches. The CDR3 extends over 19 amino acids. From germline, CDR1 is LNHNV and CDR2 YYDKDF (reference sequence). The CDR3, as DNA: TGTGCCACCAGCAGACTTGCTAGGACAGCGGGAGGTCCCTACAATGAGCAGTTCTTC. Amino acid sequence: CATSRLARTAGGPYNEQFF.

The genes are TRBV28 and TRBJ1-5; TRBD1 matches 8 bases. The V segment lost 5 bases and the J segment 0 bases; nucleotides outside the gene matches: 9. The CDR3 consists of 17 residues. Germline loops: CDR1 MDHEN, CDR2 SYDVKM. DNA of the CDR3: TGTGCCAGCAGTATCCCACAGGGGGTTTATAGCAATCAGCCCCAGCATTTT. It codes for CASSIPQGVYSNQPQHF.

This clone was observed a few times. This chain joins TRBV5-4 and TRBJ2-7; D remains ambiguous. The length of the CDR3 is 15 residues. Between the trimmed V and J ends, which lost 4 bases and 1 base, there was a span of 15 bases. CDR1 and CDR2 from the germline V gene are SGHNT and YYREEE (reference sequence). The CDR3 DNA is TGTGCCAGCAGCCCCACGGCGGCAGAATCCTACGAGCAGTACTTC. This gives the protein CASSPTAAESYEQYF.